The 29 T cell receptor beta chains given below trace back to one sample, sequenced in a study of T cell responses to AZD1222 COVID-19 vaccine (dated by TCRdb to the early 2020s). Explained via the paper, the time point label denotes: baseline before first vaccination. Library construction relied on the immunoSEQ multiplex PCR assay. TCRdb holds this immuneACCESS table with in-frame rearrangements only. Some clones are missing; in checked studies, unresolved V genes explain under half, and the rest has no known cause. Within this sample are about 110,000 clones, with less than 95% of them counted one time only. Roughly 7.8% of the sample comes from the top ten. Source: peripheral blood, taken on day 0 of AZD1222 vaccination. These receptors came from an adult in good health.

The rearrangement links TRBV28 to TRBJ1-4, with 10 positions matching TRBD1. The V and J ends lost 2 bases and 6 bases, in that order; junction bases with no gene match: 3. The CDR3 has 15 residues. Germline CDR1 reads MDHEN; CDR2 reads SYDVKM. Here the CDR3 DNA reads TGTGCCAGCAGTTTACCGGGACAGGGGCATGAAAAACTGTTTTTT. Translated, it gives CASSLPGQGHEKLFF.

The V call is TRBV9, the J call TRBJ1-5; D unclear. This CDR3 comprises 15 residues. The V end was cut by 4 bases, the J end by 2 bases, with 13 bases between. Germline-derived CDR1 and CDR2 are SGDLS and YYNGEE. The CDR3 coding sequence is TGTGCCAGCAGCCCAACGGGGATTCGCAATCAGCCCCAGCATTTT. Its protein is CASSPTGIRNQPQHF.

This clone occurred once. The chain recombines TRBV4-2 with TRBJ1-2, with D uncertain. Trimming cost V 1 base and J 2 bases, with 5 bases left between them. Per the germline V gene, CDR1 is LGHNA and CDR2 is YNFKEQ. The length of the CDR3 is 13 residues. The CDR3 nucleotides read TGTGCCAGCAGCCAAGGAGGGAACTATGGCTACACCTTC. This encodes CASSQGGNYGYTF.

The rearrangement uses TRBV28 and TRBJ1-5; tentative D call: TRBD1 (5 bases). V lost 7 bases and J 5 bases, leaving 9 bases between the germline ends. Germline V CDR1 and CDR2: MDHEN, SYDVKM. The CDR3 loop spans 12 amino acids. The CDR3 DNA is TGTGCCAGCACGTGGGGGGATCAGCCCCAGCATTTT. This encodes CASTWGDQPQHF.

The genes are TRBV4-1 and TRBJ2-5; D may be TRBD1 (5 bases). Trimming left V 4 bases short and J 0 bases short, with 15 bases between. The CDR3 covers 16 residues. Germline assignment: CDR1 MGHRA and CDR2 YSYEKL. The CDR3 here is CASSPAGRRYQETQYF. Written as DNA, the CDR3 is TGCGCCAGCAGCCCTGCAGGGCGACGGTACCAAGAGACCCAGTACTTC.

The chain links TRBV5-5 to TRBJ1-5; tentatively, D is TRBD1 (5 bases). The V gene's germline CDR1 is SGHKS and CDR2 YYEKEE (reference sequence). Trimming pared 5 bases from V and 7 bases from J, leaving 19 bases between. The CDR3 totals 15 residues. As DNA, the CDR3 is TGTGCCAGCAGGCAGGGAGGCCCCAATTGGCAGCCCCAGCATTTT. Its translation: CASRQGGPNWQPQHF. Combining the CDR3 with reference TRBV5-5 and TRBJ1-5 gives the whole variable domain DAGVTQSPTHLIKTRGQQVTLRCSPISGHKSVSWYQQVLGQGPQFIFQYYEKEERGRGNFPDRFSARQFPNYSSELNVNALLLGDSALYLCASRQGGPNWQPQHFGDGTRLSIL.

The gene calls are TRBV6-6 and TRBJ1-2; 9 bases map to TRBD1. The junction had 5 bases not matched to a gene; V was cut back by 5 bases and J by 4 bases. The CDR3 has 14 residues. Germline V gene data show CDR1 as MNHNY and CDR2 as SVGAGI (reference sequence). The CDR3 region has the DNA TGTGCCAGCAGTACGGGACAGGGTCCCTATGGCTACACCTTC. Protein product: CASSTGQGPYGYTF.

Here the CDR3 reads CASTGINTEAFF. Here the CDR3 DNA reads TGTGCCAGTACGGGTATTAACACTGAAGCTTTCTTT. The J gene is TRBJ1-1, the V gene TRBV19; D is undetermined. V was shortened by 7 bases and J by 2 bases, with 8 bases between the two germline ends. The CDR3 runs 12 residues. Germline V gives CDR1 LNHDA, CDR2 SQIVND (reference sequence).

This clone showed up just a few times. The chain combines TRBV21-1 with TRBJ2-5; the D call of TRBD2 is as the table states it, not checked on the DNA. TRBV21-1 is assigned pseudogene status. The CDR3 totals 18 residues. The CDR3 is CANPPPRGPRLRQETQYF. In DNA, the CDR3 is TGTGCCAACCCCCCTCCTCGAGGGCCCAGGCTCAGACAAGAGACCCAGTACTTC.

DNA of the CDR3: TGTGCCAGCACGGGCATGTATAATTCACCCCTCCACTTT. Translated: CASTGMYNSPLHF. The rearrangement links TRBV27 to TRBJ1-6; D remains ambiguous. The CDR3 contains 13 residues. Germline V gene data show CDR1 as MNHEY and CDR2 as SMNVEV (reference sequence). The V gene lost 7 bases and the J gene lost 4 bases, with 8 bases spanning the gap.

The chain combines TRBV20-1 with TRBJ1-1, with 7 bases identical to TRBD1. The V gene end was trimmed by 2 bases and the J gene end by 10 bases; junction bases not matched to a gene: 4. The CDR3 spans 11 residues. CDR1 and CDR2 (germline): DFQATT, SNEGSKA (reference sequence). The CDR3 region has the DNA TGCAGTGCTAGACTGGGGGACAGAGCTTTCTTT. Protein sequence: CSARLGDRAFF.

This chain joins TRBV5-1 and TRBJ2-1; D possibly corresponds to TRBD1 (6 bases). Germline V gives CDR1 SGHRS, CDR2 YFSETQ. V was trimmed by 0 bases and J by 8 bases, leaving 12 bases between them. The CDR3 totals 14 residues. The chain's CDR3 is CASSLGWGQDEQFF. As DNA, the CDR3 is TGCGCCAGCAGCTTGGGTTGGGGGCAAGATGAGCAGTTCTTC.

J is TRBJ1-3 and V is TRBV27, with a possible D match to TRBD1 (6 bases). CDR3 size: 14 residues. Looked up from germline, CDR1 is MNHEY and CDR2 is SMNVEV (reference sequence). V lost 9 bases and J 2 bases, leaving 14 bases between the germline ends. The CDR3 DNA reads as TGTGCCAGTTCACAGGGAATTCCTGGAAACACCATATATTTT. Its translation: CASSQGIPGNTIYF.

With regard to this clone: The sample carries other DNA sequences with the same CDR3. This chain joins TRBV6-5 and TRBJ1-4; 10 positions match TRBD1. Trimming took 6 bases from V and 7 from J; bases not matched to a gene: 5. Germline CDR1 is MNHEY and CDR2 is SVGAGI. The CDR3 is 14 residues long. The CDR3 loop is CASSRDRGGEKLFF. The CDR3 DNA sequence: TGTGCCAGCAGCCGGGACAGGGGAGGTGAAAAACTGTTTTTT.

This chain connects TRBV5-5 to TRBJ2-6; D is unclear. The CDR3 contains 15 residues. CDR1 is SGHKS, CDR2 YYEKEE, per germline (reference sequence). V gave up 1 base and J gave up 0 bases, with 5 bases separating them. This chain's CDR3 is CASSLPPSGANVLTF. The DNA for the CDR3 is TGTGCCAGCAGCTTGCCCCCCTCTGGGGCCAACGTCCTGACTTTC.

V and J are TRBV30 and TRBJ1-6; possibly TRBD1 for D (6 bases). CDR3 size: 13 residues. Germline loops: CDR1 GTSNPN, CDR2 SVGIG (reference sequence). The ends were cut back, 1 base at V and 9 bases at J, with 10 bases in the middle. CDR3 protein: CAWSEQGGSPLHF. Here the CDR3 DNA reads TGTGCCTGGAGTGAGCAAGGGGGTTCACCCCTCCACTTT.

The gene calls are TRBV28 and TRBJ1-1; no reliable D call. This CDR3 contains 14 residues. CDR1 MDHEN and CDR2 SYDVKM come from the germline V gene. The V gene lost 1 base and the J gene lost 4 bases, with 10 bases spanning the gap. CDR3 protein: CASSLSRDFTEAFF. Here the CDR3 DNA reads TGTGCCAGCAGTTTATCAAGGGATTTCACTGAAGCTTTCTTT.

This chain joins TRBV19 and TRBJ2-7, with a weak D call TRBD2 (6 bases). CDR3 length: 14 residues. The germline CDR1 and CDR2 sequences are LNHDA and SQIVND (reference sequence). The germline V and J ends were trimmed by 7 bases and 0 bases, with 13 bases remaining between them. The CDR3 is CASTVGEASYEQYF. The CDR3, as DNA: TGTGCCAGTACCGTAGGGGAGGCCTCCTACGAGCAGTACTTC.

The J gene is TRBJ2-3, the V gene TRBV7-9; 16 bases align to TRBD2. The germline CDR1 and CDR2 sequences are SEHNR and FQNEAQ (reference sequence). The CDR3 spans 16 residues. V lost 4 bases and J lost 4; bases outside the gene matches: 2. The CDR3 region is CASSSGLAGGADTQYF. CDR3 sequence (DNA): TGTGCCAGCAGCTCGGGACTAGCGGGGGGGGCAGATACGCAGTATTTT. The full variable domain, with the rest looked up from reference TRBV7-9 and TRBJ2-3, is DTGVSQNPRHKITKRGQNVTFRCDPISEHNRLYWYRQTLGQGPEFLTYFQNEAQLEKSRLLSDRFSAERPKGSFSTLEIQRTEQGDSAMYLCASSSGLAGGADTQYFGPGTRLTVL.

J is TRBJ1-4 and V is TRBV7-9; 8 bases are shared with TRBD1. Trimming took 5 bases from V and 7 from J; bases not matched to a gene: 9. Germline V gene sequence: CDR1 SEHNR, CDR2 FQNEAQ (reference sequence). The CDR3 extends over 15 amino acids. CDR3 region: CASSAGGADSEKLFF. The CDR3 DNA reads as TGTGCCAGCAGCGCAGGGGGCGCAGACAGTGAAAAACTGTTTTTT.

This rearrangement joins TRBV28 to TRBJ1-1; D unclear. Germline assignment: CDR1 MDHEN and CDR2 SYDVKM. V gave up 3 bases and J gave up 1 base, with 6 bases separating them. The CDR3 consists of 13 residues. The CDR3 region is CASSFGENTEAFF. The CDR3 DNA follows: TGTGCCAGCAGTTTTGGGGAGAACACTGAAGCTTTCTTT.

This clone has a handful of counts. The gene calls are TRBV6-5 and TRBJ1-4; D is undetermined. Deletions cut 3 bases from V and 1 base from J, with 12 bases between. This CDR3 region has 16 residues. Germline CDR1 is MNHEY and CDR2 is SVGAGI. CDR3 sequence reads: CASSYDGEGTNEKLFF. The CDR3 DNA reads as TGTGCCAGCAGTTATGACGGGGAAGGAACTAATGAAAAACTGTTTTTT.

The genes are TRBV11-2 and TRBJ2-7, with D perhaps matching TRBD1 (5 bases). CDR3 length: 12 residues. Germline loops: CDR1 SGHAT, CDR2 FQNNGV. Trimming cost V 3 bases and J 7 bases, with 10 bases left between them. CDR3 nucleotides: TGTGCCAGCAGCTTCACAGGTGATGAGCAGTACTTC. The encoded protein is CASSFTGDEQYF.

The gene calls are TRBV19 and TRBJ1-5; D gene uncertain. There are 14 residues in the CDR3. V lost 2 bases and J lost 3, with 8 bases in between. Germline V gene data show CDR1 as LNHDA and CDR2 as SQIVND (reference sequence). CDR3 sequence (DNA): TGTGCCAGTAGTATATTTAAAAACAATCAGCCCCAGCATTTT. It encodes CASSIFKNNQPQHF.

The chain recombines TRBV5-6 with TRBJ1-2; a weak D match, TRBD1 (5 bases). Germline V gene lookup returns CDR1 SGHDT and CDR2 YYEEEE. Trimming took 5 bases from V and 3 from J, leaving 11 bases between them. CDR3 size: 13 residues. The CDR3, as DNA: TGTGCCAGCAGTCCCGACAGAGACTATGGCTACACCTTC. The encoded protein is CASSPDRDYGYTF.

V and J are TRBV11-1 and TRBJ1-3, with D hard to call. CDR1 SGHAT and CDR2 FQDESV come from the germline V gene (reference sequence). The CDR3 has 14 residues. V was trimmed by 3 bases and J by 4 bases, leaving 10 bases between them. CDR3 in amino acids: CASSLQAYGNTIYF. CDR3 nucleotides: TGTGCCAGCAGCTTGCAAGCTTACGGAAACACCATATATTTT. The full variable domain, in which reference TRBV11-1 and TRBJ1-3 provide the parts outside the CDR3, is EAEVAQSPRYKITEKSQAVAFWCDPISGHATLYWYRQILGQGPELLVQFQDESVVDDSQLPKDRFSAERLKGVDSTLKIQPAELGDSAMYLCASSLQAYGNTIYFGEGSWLTVV.

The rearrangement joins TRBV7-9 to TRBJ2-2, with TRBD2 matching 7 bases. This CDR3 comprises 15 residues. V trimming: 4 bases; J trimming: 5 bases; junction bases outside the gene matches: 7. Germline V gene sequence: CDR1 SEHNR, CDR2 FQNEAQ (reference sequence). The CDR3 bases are TGTGCCAGCAGCTCCCTGGGGGGGGTAACCGGGGAGCTGTTTTTT. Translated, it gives CASSSLGGVTGELFF.

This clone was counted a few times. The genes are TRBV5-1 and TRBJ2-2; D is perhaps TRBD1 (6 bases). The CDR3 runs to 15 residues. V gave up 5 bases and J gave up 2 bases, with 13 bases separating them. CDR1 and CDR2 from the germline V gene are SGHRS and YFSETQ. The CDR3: CASRPTGFNTGELFF. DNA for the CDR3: TGCGCCAGCAGACCGACAGGATTTAACACCGGGGAGCTGTTTTTT. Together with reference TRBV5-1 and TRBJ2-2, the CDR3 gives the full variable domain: KAGVTQTPRYLIKTRGQQVTLSCSPISGHRSVSWYQQTPGQGLQFLFEYFSETQRNKGNFPGRFSGRQFSNSRSEMNVSTLELGDSALYLCASRPTGFNTGELFFGEGSRLTVL.

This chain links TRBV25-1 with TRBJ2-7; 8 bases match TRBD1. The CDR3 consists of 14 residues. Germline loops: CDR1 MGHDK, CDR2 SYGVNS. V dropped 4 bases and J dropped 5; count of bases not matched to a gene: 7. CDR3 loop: CASSAGQGRHEQYF. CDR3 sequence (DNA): TGTGCCAGCAGTGCCGGACAGGGAAGGCACGAGCAGTACTTC.